This entry lists 15 T cell receptor beta chains sequenced from one sample in a study of cytomegalovirus exposure and HLA in healthy donors. 60 Vbeta and 13 Jbeta primers were used in PCR. Assay used: immunoSEQ multiplex PCR; TCRdb lists only in-frame clones, some missing. The sample has approximately 200,000 clones; 79% are singletons. The specimen was PBMCs. These TCRs come from a girl aged 10-17 years in good health and CMV-seropositive.

The chain combines TRBV7-2 with TRBJ2-5; 14 bases fit TRBD2. The germline CDR1 and CDR2 sequences are SGHTA and FQGNSA. The CDR3 sequence is 17 residues long. The trim removed 5 bases at V and 5 bases at J, leaving 10 bases unmatched. The DNA for the CDR3 is TGTGCCAGCAGCCCCCGACTAGCGGGGGGGCCTGGGGAGACCCAGTACTTC. Its translation is CASSPRLAGGPGETQYF.

The CDR3 nucleotides are TGTGCCATCAGCCGGACAGGGCGGGACGAGCAGTACTTC. It yields the protein CAISRTGRDEQYF. This chain uses TRBV10-3 with TRBJ2-7; 8 nucleotides line up with TRBD1. J lost 5 bases, V lost 6 bases, and 6 bases had no gene match. This CDR3 contains 13 residues. Germline loops: CDR1 ENHRY, CDR2 SYGVKD.

This chain links TRBV5-1 with TRBJ2-5; possibly TRBD2 for D (5 bases). The CDR3 length is 13 residues. Germline CDR1 SGHRS, CDR2 YFSETQ. With 3 bases removed from V and 3 bases from J, the gap between germline ends came to 9 bases. CDR3 DNA sequence: TGCGCCAGCAGCTCCAGCGGCGAAGAGACCCAGTACTTC. Amino acids: CASSSSGEETQYF.

The chain is built from TRBV19 and TRBJ2-1, with a weak D call TRBD2 (7 bases). The CDR3 has 14 amino acids. Germline loops: CDR1 LNHDA, CDR2 SQIVND (reference sequence). Trimming cost V 6 bases and J 7 bases, with 16 bases left between them. The CDR3 region has the DNA TGTGCCAGTAGGGGGGGGGCAGGGACGAATGAGCAGTTCTTC. It specifies CASRGGAGTNEQFF.

The V call is TRBV19, the J call TRBJ1-2; D call uncertain. There are 15 residues in the CDR3. Germline loops: CDR1 LNHDA, CDR2 SQIVND (reference sequence). V gave up 5 bases and J gave up 2 bases, with 15 bases separating them. The CDR3 spells CASSRGGRTNYGYTF. The CDR3 DNA is TGTGCCAGTAGTCGAGGAGGCAGGACGAACTATGGCTACACCTTC.

This sequence joins TRBV30 and TRBJ2-7, with D perhaps matching TRBD2 (5 bases). V lost 0 bases and J 5 bases, leaving 14 bases between the germline ends. Germline CDR1 GTSNPN, CDR2 SVGIG (reference sequence). The CDR3 length is 14 residues. The CDR3 region has the DNA TGTGCCTGGAGTGTTGGGGTGTCGGGAAACGAGCAGTACTTC. Its protein product is CAWSVGVSGNEQYF.

CDR3: CASRVEHTANYGYTF. Here the CDR3 DNA reads TGCGCCAGCAGAGTGGAACACACAGCTAACTATGGCTACACCTTC. The genes are TRBV4-3 and TRBJ1-2; D gene ambiguous. Germline CDR1 reads LGHNA; CDR2 reads YSLEER. Trimming removed 6 bases from V and 0 bases from J, with 14 bases in between. The CDR3 is made up of 15 amino acids.

The chain joins TRBV29-1 to TRBJ1-2; 7 bases are a match to TRBD1. The CDR3 is 13 amino acids. In germline, CDR1 is SQVTM, CDR2 ANQGSEA. V shed 6 bases and J 8 bases; nucleotides not matched to a gene: 12. CDR3 in amino acids: CSVPLTGVGGYTF. CDR3 DNA: TGCAGCGTGCCCCTAACAGGGGTGGGAGGCTACACCTTC.

The J gene is TRBJ1-2, the V gene TRBV5-4; no clear D. This CDR3 spans 14 amino acids. Per the germline V gene, CDR1 is SGHNT and CDR2 is YYREEE (reference sequence). V dropped 1 base and J dropped 0 bases, with 7 bases sitting between them. The CDR3 loop is CASSLFAANYGYTF. CDR3 nucleotides: TGTGCCAGCAGCTTGTTTGCAGCTAACTATGGCTACACCTTC.

This chain connects TRBV13 to TRBJ2-5; 14 bases are a match to TRBD2. The CDR3 is 19 amino acids. Trimming at V came to 0 bases and at J to 6 bases, leaving 12 bases not matched to a gene. Germline V lookup: CDR1 PRHDT, CDR2 FYEKMQ (reference sequence). As DNA, the CDR3 is TGTGCCAGCAGCTTAGGCCTCGGACTAGCGGGGGGCCAATGGAAGACCCAGTACTTC. Translation gives CASSLGLGLAGGQWKTQYF. Using reference TRBV13 and TRBJ2-5 for the parts outside the CDR3, the full variable domain is AAGVIQSPRHLIKEKRETATLKCYPIPRHDTVYWYQQGPGQDPQFLISFYEKMQSDKGSIPDRFSAQQFSDYHSELNMSSLELGDSALYFCASSLGLGLAGGQWKTQYFGPGTRLLVL.

The gene calls are TRBV7-2 and TRBJ2-4, with 13 bases fitting TRBD2. The CDR3 covers 16 residues. From germline, CDR1 is SGHTA and CDR2 FQGNSA. The trim removed 3 bases at V and 9 bases at J, leaving 8 bases unmatched. The CDR3 DNA reads TGTGCCAGCAGCTTCACTAGCGGGGGGGCCGCAACCATTCAGTACTTC. Protein sequence: CASSFTSGGAATIQYF.

There are a few counts of this clone. The V gene is TRBV5-1, the J gene TRBJ2-1; D remains unclear. V gave up 1 base and J gave up 0 bases, with 11 bases separating them. The CDR3 is 16 amino acids. Germline V gene lookup returns CDR1 SGHRS and CDR2 YFSETQ. The CDR3 sequence: CASSLTGGLSYNEQFF. Written as DNA, the CDR3 is TGCGCCAGCAGCTTGACTGGCGGCCTCTCCTACAATGAGCAGTTCTTC.

V is TRBV5-1 and J is TRBJ2-5; perhaps TRBD2 as D (6 bases). Germline V gene sequence: CDR1 SGHRS, CDR2 YFSETQ. CDR3 size: 15 residues. V lost 0 bases, J lost 1 base, and 10 bases lay in between. CDR3 protein: CASSLAVGGQETQYF. DNA for the CDR3: TGCGCCAGCAGCTTGGCAGTCGGGGGCCAAGAGACCCAGTACTTC.

The chain couples TRBV10-3 to TRBJ1-6; TRBD1 is a possible D gene (6 bases). Trimming shortened V by 2 bases and J by 6 bases, and 11 bases separated the two germline ends. The CDR3 has 15 residues. Germline V lookup: CDR1 ENHRY, CDR2 SYGVKD. The CDR3 protein is CAISEGGSSNSPLHF. The CDR3 region has the DNA TGTGCCATCAGTGAGGGGGGCAGCAGTAATTCACCCCTCCACTTT.

This clone came up once. The chain recombines TRBV27 with TRBJ2-7, with 8 bases that match TRBD1. J gave up 3 bases and V 4 bases, and 5 bases lay outside the gene matches. This CDR3 spans 14 amino acids. The germline V gene encodes CDR1 MNHEY and CDR2 SMNVEV (reference sequence). CDR3 residues: CASSYGTGFYEQYF. The CDR3 nucleotides are TGTGCCAGCAGTTACGGGACAGGATTCTACGAGCAGTACTTC.